Below are 14 T cell receptor delta chains sequenced from a single sample in a study of gamma-delta T cells after stem cell transplantation. TCRdb reapplied CATT to the RT-PCR reads. The sample has about 5,400 delta-chain clones; around 9.6% are singletons. Sequencing input: gamma-delta T cells. Receptors originate from a human donor. It is not recorded whose cells these are; they may come from a transplant donor.

Notes on this clone: Being one base from a much bigger clone, this may be a read error. V usage is TRDV2 and J usage is TRDJ2; TRDD3 matches 13 bases. Germline V lookup: CDR1 GEAIGNYY, CDR2 EKD. CDR3 length: 20 amino acids. The DNA for the CDR3 is TGTGCCTGTGACACCGCACTGGGGGATACGGCCGGCGCTTTGACAGCACCACTCTTCTTT. This codes for CACDTALGDTAGALTAPLFF.

This clone is termed medium-sized. The J gene is TRDJ1, the V gene TRDV2; 12 bases are a match to TRDD3. The CDR3 has 16 amino acids. J gave up 1 base and V 3 bases, and 5 bases lay outside the gene matches. Germline CDR1 reads GEAIGNYY; CDR2 reads EKD. The CDR3 sequence: CACDLLGDTSTDKLIF. DNA of the CDR3: TGTGCCTGTGACCTACTGGGGGATACCTCCACCGATAAACTCATCTTT.

This clone turned up a few times. J is TRDJ1 and V is TRDV2, with 10 bases that match TRDD3. The CDR3 length is 21 residues. The germline CDR1 and CDR2 sequences are GEAIGNYY and EKD. With 3 bases clipped from V and 0 bases from J, the junction kept 21 bases outside the gene matches. CDR3 sequence: CACDRVLGDSYTTLYTDKLIF. In nucleotides, the CDR3 is TGTGCCTGTGACCGCGTACTGGGGGATTCCTACACCACCTTGTACACCGATAAACTCATCTTT.

This clone was counted only a few times. The chain carries TRDV2 and TRDJ1, with D perhaps TRDD3 (5 bases). The CDR3 extends over 22 amino acids. The V end lost 1 base, the J end lost 0 bases, and 32 bases lay between the germline ends. Germline V gene lookup returns CDR1 GEAIGNYY and CDR2 EKD. For the CDR3, the DNA is TGTGCCTGTGACACTCTTTTAGTACTGGTGGATCGCCCTCAATCGTACACCGATAAACTCATCTTT. Translated, it gives CACDTLLVLVDRPQSYTDKLIF.

This clone was observed a few times. The protein recorded in TCRdb does not match the translated DNA at residue 8; the protein presented here comes from translating the DNA. J is TRDJ1 and V is TRDV2; D not certain. Trimming took 0 bases from V and 0 from J, leaving 10 bases between them. The CDR3 consists of 15 residues. The germline CDR1 and CDR2 sequences are GEAIGNYY and EKD. This CDR3 reads CACDTVGANTDKLIF. The CDR3 DNA sequence: TGTGCCTGTGACACCGTAGGGGCAAACACCGATAAACTCATCTTT.

In its sample, this clone was seen a few times. The sample contains more than one DNA sequence encoding this CDR3. The V gene is TRDV2, the J gene TRDJ1; TRDD3 agrees at 13 bases. The V gene's germline CDR1 is GEAIGNYY and CDR2 EKD. This CDR3 has 18 residues. Trimming removed 3 bases from V and 0 bases from J; junction bases left unmatched: 9. The CDR3 nucleotides are TGTGCCTGTGACGCCGTACTGGGGGATACGCGGTACACCGATAAACTCATCTTT. This sequence encodes CACDAVLGDTRYTDKLIF.

Of note for this clone: Since a much larger clone is just one base distant, this may be a read error. This same CDR3 is encoded by further DNA sequences in the sample. The genes are TRDV2 and TRDJ3, with 9 positions matching TRDD3. This CDR3 has 18 amino acids. CDR1 and CDR2 (germline): GEAIGNYY, EKD. CDR3 region: CACDSLRGIHWDTRQMFF. The CDR3 region has the DNA TGTGCCTGTGACTCGCTGAGGGGGATACACTGGGACACCCGACAGATGTTCTTC.

This clone came up a few times. V is TRDV2 and J is TRDJ1; D gene uncertain. The V end was cut by 0 bases, the J end by 4 bases, with 14 bases between. The CDR3 contains 15 residues. Germline V gene sequence: CDR1 GEAIGNYY, CDR2 EKD. The CDR3 region is CACDTVEGFGDKLIF. The CDR3 DNA follows: TGTGCCTGTGACACCGTGGAGGGGTTTGGCGATAAACTCATCTTT.

This clone was detected only a few times. The chain has TRDV2 and TRDJ2; weak D call: TRDD3 (6 bases). The length of the CDR3 is 15 residues. Germline CDR1 reads GEAIGNYY; CDR2 reads EKD. The V gene lost 0 bases and the J gene lost 7 bases, with 14 bases spanning the gap. CDR3 coding DNA: TGTGCCTGTGACACCGGGGGGACCCAGGTAGCACAACTCTTCTTT. It yields the protein CACDTGGTQVAQLFF.

J is TRDJ1 and V is TRDV2; 12 bases are shared with TRDD3. This CDR3 is 19 amino acids long. Germline assignment: CDR1 GEAIGNYY and CDR2 EKD. Germline trimming cut 0 bases from V and 0 bases from J; bases unmatched to any gene: 10. CDR3 in amino acids: CACDTVSGGYAGYTDKLIF. The DNA for the CDR3 is TGTGCCTGTGACACCGTTTCTGGGGGATACGCGGGGTACACCGATAAACTCATCTTT.

In its sample, this clone ranks as large. This chain joins TRDV2 and TRDJ3; the D gene is possibly TRDD3 (5 bases). CDR1 GEAIGNYY and CDR2 EKD come from the germline V gene. This CDR3 spans 20 amino acids. With 0 bases removed from V and 0 bases from J, the gap between germline ends came to 17 bases. The DNA of the CDR3 is TGTGCCTGTGACACCGTGTCCGGGGAGGGATTCTCCTGGGACACCCGACAGATGTTTTTC. It is translated as CACDTVSGEGFSWDTRQMFF.

Only a few counts were recorded for this clone. With a far larger clone one base away, a read error is the likely cause. The J gene is TRDJ1, the V gene TRDV2, with D perhaps TRDD3 (5 bases). The V gene lost 3 bases and the J gene lost 7 bases, with 17 bases spanning the gap. The CDR3 spans 14 residues. Germline loops: CDR1 GEAIGNYY, CDR2 EKD. CDR3 coding DNA: TGTGCCTGTGACCCGCTACTGGCCCGCGGTAAACTCATCTTT. Its translation is CACDPLLARGKLIF.

This clone has a handful of counts. The gene calls are TRDV2 and TRDJ1; 7 bases are a match to TRDD3. Trimming took 0 bases from V and 0 from J; bases not matched to a gene: 21. This CDR3 contains 21 residues. The V gene's germline CDR1 is GEAIGNYY and CDR2 EKD. The CDR3, as DNA: TGTGCCTGTGACACCGCCTTCTCGCGTCGAGAGGGGATAAAGGACACCGATAAACTCATCTTT. Protein: CACDTAFSRREGIKDTDKLIF.

V is TRDV2 and J is TRDJ1, with D maybe TRDD3 (6 bases). Germline lookup yields CDR1 GEAIGNYY and CDR2 EKD. CDR3 length: 20 amino acids. The V gene lost 0 bases and the J gene lost 10 bases, with 35 bases spanning the gap. The CDR3 region has the DNA TGTGCCTGTGACACCGTTGTACCTACGATTGTTGGGGATCCGGCAGCTAGACTCATCTTT. Its translation: CACDTVVPTIVGDPAARLIF.